A selection of T cell receptor beta chains follows, all from one sample in a study of cytotoxic CD8 clonotypes in ibrutinib-treated CLL. The repertoire was sequenced with immunoSEQ multiplex PCR; TCRdb's copy has only in-frame clones and lacks some. The sample lists 35,000 or so clones, over 70% occurring once. The material sequenced was PBMCs, taken at disease progression, from a patient treated with ibrutinib. These receptors originate from a human donor with chronic lymphocytic leukemia. Both conserved end residues are part of each CDR3. The D gene is left open where the match is weak. Expanded clones get a size class; other rows say once, few or many, or leave the size out.

TRBV20-1	-	-	TRBJ2-3	TGCAGTGCTTCCTTAGTAGGTACGCAGTATTTT	CSASLVGTQYF
TRBV28	TRBD2	-	TRBJ2-7	TGTGCCAGCAGCCCGGGAGGCCATTACGAGCAGTACTTC	CASSPGGHYEQYF
TRBV2	-	few	TRBJ1-6	TGTGCCAGCCTACTGGGCAATTCACCCCTCCACTTT	CASLLGNSPLHF
TRBV29-1	TRBD1	-	TRBJ2-5	TGCAGCGTTGTCAGGGGGCGTGGGGAGACCCAGTACTTC	CSVVRGRGETQYF
TRBV6-5	-	-	TRBJ1-3	TGTGCCAGCAGTGACGGGGTCTCTGGAAACACCATATATTTT	CASSDGVSGNTIYF
TRBV19	-	-	TRBJ2-5	TGTGCCAGTAGTTGGGGACCATCGGAGACCCAGTACTTC	CASSWGPSETQYF
TRBV27	TRBD1	-	TRBJ1-1	TGTGCCAGCAGTTTGGACAGGGGAAACACTGAAGCTTTCTTT	CASSLDRGNTEAFF
TRBV6-5	TRBD2	-	TRBJ2-7	TGTGCCAGCAGGACTAGCGGGGAAAGCTCCTACGAGCAGTACTTC	CASRTSGESSYEQYF
TRBV19	-	-	TRBJ2-1	TGTGCCAGTAGTGGGGGGGCCGGCAATGAGCAGTTCTTC	CASSGGAGNEQFF
TRBV4-2	TRBD1	-	TRBJ1-4	TGTGCCAGCAGCCAAGAGACAGGGAGGGAAAAACTGTTTTTT	CASSQETGREKLFF
TRBV2	-	-	TRBJ2-6	TGTGCCAGCAGCACCCGGCCCGGGGCCAACGTCCTGACTTTC	CASSTRPGANVLTF
TRBV29-1	-	-	TRBJ1-2	TGCAGCGTTGAGGGGCTTCTTCGGGGCTACACCTTC	CSVEGLLRGYTF
TRBV21-1	-	-	TRBJ1-5	TGTGCCAGCAGCAAAATCGGGACAGCGAGCAATCAGCCCCAGCATTTT	CASSKIGTASNQPQHF
TRBV6-5	TRBD2	-	TRBJ2-1	TGTGCCAGCAGTTACCTCTGGACTAGAAGGGGCAATGAGCAGTTCTTC	CASSYLWTRRGNEQFF
TRBV13	-	few	TRBJ1-1	TGTGCCAGCAGTGGTGGGATGGGACGGCGGGGCACTGAAGCTTTCTTT	CASSGGMGRRGTEAFF
TRBV4-2	-	-	TRBJ2-3	TGTGCCAGCAGCCAACTGCGGGGCCCTAGCACAGATACGCAGTATTTT	CASSQLRGPSTDTQYF
TRBV5-5	TRBD1	once	TRBJ2-7	TGTGCCAGCAGCCAAGATGGGACAGGGCGATCCTACGAGCAGTACTTC	CASSQDGTGRSYEQYF
TRBV2	-	few	TRBJ2-2	TGTGCCAGCAGTCGTCAGAACACCGGGGAGCTGTTTTTT	CASSRQNTGELFF
TRBV19	-	-	TRBJ1-4	TGTGCCAGTAGTCCCCCGGGGGCTCTTTTTGAAAAACTGTTTTTT	CASSPPGALFEKLFF
TRBV4-1	TRBD1	-	TRBJ2-5	TGCGCCAGCAGCCTCCGACAGGGGGCACTCCAAGAGACCCAGTACTTC	CASSLRQGALQETQYF
TRBV18	-	-	TRBJ1-5	TGTGCCAGCTCACCAACCGGGGGCAATCAGCCCCAGCATTTT	CASSPTGGNQPQHF
TRBV2	-	-	TRBJ1-4	TGTGCCAGCAGTGAAGGGACATCTAATGAAAAACTGTTTTTT	CASSEGTSNEKLFF
TRBV5-1	-	-	TRBJ2-5	TGCGCCAGCAGCCCGTCCGGGACCGAAGAGACCCAGTACTTC	CASSPSGTEETQYF
TRBV7-9	-	-	TRBJ2-1	TGTGCCAGCAGCTTAGTTCCCAGCTCCTACAATGAGCAGTTCTTC	CASSLVPSSYNEQFF
TRBV18	-	-	TRBJ1-6	TGTGCCAGCTCACCGATAATGGTTCGAGATTCACCCCTCCACTTT	CASSPIMVRDSPLHF
TRBV19	TRBD2	-	TRBJ2-2	TGTGCCACTAGCGGGGCCCCGAACACCGGGGAGCTGTTTTTT	CATSGAPNTGELFF
TRBV7-8	TRBD1	-	TRBJ2-1	TGTGCCAGCAGCTCTCGAGAGGGGGCGGCCTACAATGAGCAGTTCTTC	CASSSREGAAYNEQFF
TRBV11-3	-	-	TRBJ1-1	TGTGCCAGCAGCTTAGAGAGCGACACTGAAGCTTTCTTT	CASSLESDTEAFF
TRBV19	TRBD2	-	TRBJ2-2	TGTGCCAGTATCAGTGTTGGCGGGAGGCCCGGGGAGCTGTTTTTT	CASISVGGRPGELFF
TRBV19	-	medium-sized	TRBJ2-1	TGTGCCAGTAGTATAAAGGAGGGCAATGAGCAGTTCTTC	CASSIKEGNEQFF
TRBV19	-	few	TRBJ1-2	TGTGCCAGTAGTATAGTGGCAGGGTCAAATGGAGGTGGCTACACCTTC	CASSIVAGSNGGGYTF
TRBV11-2	TRBD1	-	TRBJ1-2	TGTGCCAGCGAACCCCGAGGGGGCAGGTTAGATGGCTACACCTTC	CASEPRGGRLDGYTF
TRBV2	-	-	TRBJ2-2	TGTGCCAGCAGTGAAGCCCCCGGGGAGCTGTTTTTT	CASSEAPGELFF
TRBV14	-	-	TRBJ2-7	TGTGCCAGCAGCCCTTTGACCGGGGGCTCCGAGCAGTACTTC	CASSPLTGGSEQYF
TRBV5-1	-	-	TRBJ1-1	TGCGCCAGCAGCTCCGGACAGAACACTGAAGCTTTCTTT	CASSSGQNTEAFF
TRBV6-5	-	-	TRBJ2-2	TGTGCCAGCACCAAGGGGGGGAACACCGGGGAGCTGTTTTTT	CASTKGGNTGELFF
TRBV11-2	TRBD2	-	TRBJ2-5	TGTGCCAGCAGCCCAGGACTAGCAGGAGAGACCCAGTACTTC	CASSPGLAGETQYF